The 9 T cell receptor beta chains listed next were all sequenced from one sample in a study of T-cell memory formation after mild COVID-19. TCRdb reprocessed the 5' RACE reads with MiXCR, giving one entry per CDR3 protein. The sample has about 170,000 distinct CDR3 sequences; 13% are singletons. The sample taken for sequencing was PBMCs or a T cell subset sorted from them (not recorded which). The receptors here all came from a young man who had mild COVID-19 (a few samples of this study predate the infection). Cell type and time point are not known.

This chain uses TRBV23-1 with TRBJ2-7, with 11 bases fitting TRBD1. TRBV23-1 is known as an ORF, though its function is uncertain. The CDR3 is made up of 13 amino acids. V gave up 6 bases and J gave up 4 bases; unmatched junction bases: 2. The CDR3 bases are TGCGCCAGCAGGGGACAGGGGGAGTACGAGCAGTACGTC. It specifies CASRGQGEYEQYV.

This clonotype was picked up a small number of times. This chain uses TRBV20-1 with TRBJ1-2; D unresolved. With 0 bases removed from V and 2 bases from J, the gap between germline ends came to 4 bases. This CDR3 comprises 12 residues. The germline CDR1 and CDR2 sequences are DFQATT and SNEGSKA (reference sequence). The chain's CDR3 is CSARDGNYGYTF. The CDR3 region has the DNA TGCAGTGCTAGAGACGGGAACTATGGCTACACCTTC.

This clonotype has a handful of counts. The rearrangement joins TRBV7-9 to TRBJ2-1; TRBD2 matches 8 bases. CDR3 length: 14 amino acids. After removal of 5 bases from V and 6 bases from J, the junction contained 6 bases not matched to a gene. The germline V gene encodes CDR1 SEHNR and CDR2 FQNEAQ (reference sequence). The CDR3 sequence: CASSRSGGVNEQFF. CDR3 sequence (DNA): TGTGCCAGCAGCCGATCCGGGGGGGTCAATGAGCAGTTCTTC. Filled out from reference TRBV7-9 and TRBJ2-1, the complete variable domain reads DTGVSQNPRHKITKRGQNVTFRCDPISEHNRLYWYRQTLGQGPEFLTYFQNEAQLEKSRLLSDRFSAERPKGSFSTLEIQRTEQGDSAMYLCASSRSGGVNEQFFGPGTRLTVL.

This clonotype appeared a few times. The chain couples TRBV19 to TRBJ1-1, with 7 nucleotides matching TRBD1. V shed 3 bases and J 8 bases; nucleotides not matched to a gene: 6. CDR1 and CDR2 from the germline V gene are LNHDA and SQIVND (reference sequence). CDR3 size: 13 residues. CDR3 region: CASSIDGQVEAFF. CDR3 coding DNA: TGTGCCAGTAGTATCGACGGACAGGTAGAAGCTTTCTTT.

CDR3 amino acids: CASSVATGTDLGETQYF. For the CDR3, the DNA is TGTGCCAGCAGCGTAGCTACGGGGACAGATCTTGGAGAGACCCAGTACTTC. This chain uses TRBV9 with TRBJ2-5; 7 positions match TRBD1. Germline trimming cut 0 bases from V and 4 bases from J; bases unmatched to any gene: 12. CDR1 is SGDLS, CDR2 YYNGEE, per germline. This CDR3 is built from 17 residues.

The genes are TRBV5-5 and TRBJ1-6, with D perhaps TRBD1 (5 bases). The CDR3 runs 15 residues. Germline CDR1 is SGHKS and CDR2 is YYEKEE (reference sequence). The V end lost 3 bases, the J end lost 8 bases, and 15 bases lay between the germline ends. Here the CDR3 reads CASSSFPGEDSPLHF. In DNA, the CDR3 is TGTGCCAGCAGCTCCTTCCCGGGGGAGGATTCACCCCTCCACTTT.

The rearrangement joins TRBV5-1 to TRBJ2-3; D might be TRBD1 (6 bases). Trimming removed 5 bases at V and 0 bases at J, with 19 bases between. CDR3 length equals 17 residues. From germline, CDR1 is SGHRS and CDR2 YFSETQ. CDR3 protein: CASRPPPRGSSTDTQYF. DNA for the CDR3: TGCGCCAGCAGGCCCCCCCCGAGGGGGAGTAGCACAGATACGCAGTATTTT.

The genes are TRBV4-2 and TRBJ1-2; no firm D call. CDR3 length: 14 residues. The V gene lost 0 bases and the J gene lost 8 bases, with 13 bases spanning the gap. From germline, CDR1 is LGHNA and CDR2 YNFKEQ. CDR3 nucleotides: TGTGCCAGCAGCCAAGATCCCGGCGCGGGGGGCTACACCTTC. Residues: CASSQDPGAGGYTF.

The chain joins TRBV4-3 to TRBJ2-5; 7 positions agree with TRBD1. The V gene end was trimmed by 0 bases and the J gene end by 5 bases; junction bases not matched to a gene: 6. The CDR3 is 15 amino acids. Germline loops: CDR1 LGHNA, CDR2 YSLEER. CDR3 residues: CASSQDLGRGETQYF. CDR3 in DNA: TGCGCCAGCAGCCAAGATCTCGGCAGGGGGGAGACCCAGTACTTC.